This paragraph covers one TCR beta chain sequence. Its matching antigen is unknown. The sample is drawn from a study of beta chain features in type 1 diabetes. Study-level results: Naive, central memory and regulatory TCRB repertoires appeared more similar among patients than healthy donors. For Type 1 diabetes patients, all four CD4+ subsets carried TCRB CDR3s that were moderately but significantly shorter.

Via CD45RO/CCR7/CD25/CD127/CD95/CD27, cells of the CD4+ naive, central memory, regulatory and stem cell-like memory subsets were sorted. Purities over 95% were achieved in all sorted populations. The CDR3 length is 18 residues. CDR1 and CDR2 (germline): SGHKS, YYEKEE (reference sequence). Trimming shortened V by 0 bases and J by 3 bases, and 21 bases separated the two germline ends. Expressed TCRB transcripts were sequenced because the entire RNA isolate underwent reverse transcription. Approximately 3.6 million reads was the average for naive, central memory and regulatory T cell samples. Only in-frame clones appear in the TCRdb table, and some are missing; sequencing was by immunoSEQ multiplex PCR. Here the sample spans roughly 730,000 clones, around 15% being singletons.

The TCR comes from a man between 18 and 35 years old with type 1 diabetes. The rearrangement links TRBV5-5 to TRBJ1-2, with D possibly matching TRBD1 (5 bases). The sample comprised naive CD4+ T cells from blood. The CDR3 here is CASSLVRGRSLSDYGYTF. The CDR3 nucleotides read TGTGCCAGCAGCTTGGTTAGGGGAAGGTCCCTATCTGACTATGGCTACACCTTC.